This passage covers 29 T cell receptor beta chains from one sample sequenced in a study of blood T cell repertoires in COVID-19. Using immunoSEQ multiplex PCR, the repertoire was profiled, and TCRdb retains in-frame clones only, with some absent. In the table there are 150,000 to 200,000 clones, less than 85% of which are singletons. Specimen: peripheral blood. Every receptor here comes from a human donor with acute or convalescent COVID-19. The donor label of this sample is uncertain.

This clone was observed a single time. The CDR3 protein is CASSNRGRNTEAFF. As DNA, the CDR3 is TGTGCCAGCAGTAACAGGGGCAGGAACACTGAAGCTTTCTTT. The rearrangement uses TRBV6-6 and TRBJ1-1; 7 bases fit TRBD1. This CDR3 comprises 14 residues. V gave up 5 bases and J gave up 1 base; unmatched junction bases: 4. Germline-derived CDR1 and CDR2 are MNHNY and SVGAGI (reference sequence).

The chain employs TRBV27 and TRBJ1-5; TRBD1 matches at 8 bases. Germline V gene data show CDR1 as MNHEY and CDR2 as SMNVEV (reference sequence). This CDR3 has 16 amino acids. Trimming at V came to 6 bases and at J to 2 bases, leaving 9 bases not matched to a gene. The CDR3 bases are TGTGCCAGCAGCCGCCTCGCAGGGGGCGGCAATCAGCCCCAGCATTTT. Its translation: CASSRLAGGGNQPQHF.

V usage is TRBV10-3 and J usage is TRBJ2-7; 10 positions agree with TRBD1. Germline trimming cut 7 bases from V and 0 bases from J; bases unmatched to any gene: 3. From germline, CDR1 is ENHRY and CDR2 SYGVKD. CDR3 size: 14 residues. This chain's CDR3 is CAIKGQGSSYEQYF. DNA of the CDR3: TGTGCCATCAAGGGACAGGGGTCCTCCTACGAGCAGTACTTC.

In its sample, this clone was seen a few times. The CDR3 sequence is CASRSGGLGNTGELFF. In nucleotides, the CDR3 is TGTGCCAGCCGCAGCGGGGGTCTGGGAAACACCGGGGAGCTGTTTTTT. The chain carries TRBV7-9 and TRBJ2-2, with 8 bases matching TRBD2. V shed 8 bases, J shed 2 bases, and the junction held 10 bases outside the gene matches. Looked up from germline, CDR1 is SEHNR and CDR2 is FQNEAQ (reference sequence). CDR3 length equals 16 residues.

V usage is TRBV29-1 and J usage is TRBJ1-1; D gene ambiguous. Deletions cut 4 bases from V and 11 bases from J, with 8 bases between. The CDR3 is made up of 9 amino acids. Germline assignment: CDR1 SQVTM and CDR2 ANQGSEA. The CDR3 DNA reads as TGCAGCGTTGGCGAGCATGCTTTCTTT. Translating gives CSVGEHAFF.

The genes are TRBV6-5 and TRBJ1-1; 8 nucleotides line up with TRBD1. Germline CDR1 reads MNHEY; CDR2 reads SVGAGI. The V segment lost 5 bases and the J segment 4 bases; nucleotides outside the gene matches: 9. This CDR3 comprises 15 residues. The CDR3 DNA is TGTGCCAGCAGTCCCAGGGGGCAAGGGGGCACTGAAGCTTTCTTT. This gives the protein CASSPRGQGGTEAFF.

This rearrangement joins TRBV30 to TRBJ1-5; tentative D call: TRBD1 (6 bases). Germline lookup yields CDR1 GTSNPN and CDR2 SVGIG (reference sequence). There are 13 residues in the CDR3. Trimming pared 2 bases from V and 5 bases from J, leaving 10 bases between. DNA of the CDR3: TGTGCCTGGAGTCCACAGGGTTATCAGCCCCAGCATTTT. Translated: CAWSPQGYQPQHF.

The chain links TRBV6-5 to TRBJ1-5; 8 bases match TRBD1. The V and J ends lost 5 bases and 6 bases, in that order; junction bases with no gene match: 6. CDR1 MNHEY and CDR2 SVGAGI come from the germline V gene. The CDR3 is 14 residues long. The CDR3 bases are TGTGCCAGCAGTCCCCGGACAGGGTTTCAGCCCCAGCATTTT. It translates to CASSPRTGFQPQHF.

The genes are TRBV7-2 and TRBJ1-4, with 9 bases identical to TRBD1. Germline values: CDR1 SGHTA, CDR2 FQGNSA. The CDR3 covers 15 residues. Losses at the gene ends were 4 bases for V and 1 base for J; bases not matched to a gene: 1. Here the CDR3 reads CASSSGQGTNEKLFF. As DNA, the CDR3 is TGTGCCAGCAGCTCGGGACAGGGAACTAATGAAAAACTGTTTTTT.

The rearrangement joins TRBV11-2 to TRBJ2-7; perhaps TRBD1 as D (6 bases). Trimming took off 1 base at V and 7 bases at J, with 14 bases between the two ends. Germline V gene lookup returns CDR1 SGHAT and CDR2 FQNNGV. The CDR3 is made up of 14 amino acids. Written as DNA, the CDR3 is TGTGCCAGCAGCTTAGCACAGGGTTCGAGAGAGCAGTACTTC. Encoded protein: CASSLAQGSREQYF.

The chain joins TRBV18 to TRBJ1-1; D not certain. The germline gives CDR1 KGHSH, CDR2 LQKENI. V dropped 3 bases and J dropped 1 base, with 12 bases sitting between them. This CDR3 is 15 amino acids long. The CDR3 DNA follows: TGTGCCAGCTCACCGAGGGTAGAACCGAACACTGAAGCTTTCTTT. Amino acid sequence: CASSPRVEPNTEAFF.

This chain connects TRBV18 to TRBJ2-1, with 11 bases that match TRBD2. Germline CDR1 reads KGHSH; CDR2 reads LQKENI. This CDR3 is built from 20 residues. The ends lost 0 bases at V and 0 bases at J; junction bases unmatched: 10. The CDR3 here is CASSPPGLAGGRGSYNEQFF. The CDR3 DNA reads TGTGCCAGCTCACCACCGGGGCTAGCGGGGGGCAGGGGCTCCTACAATGAGCAGTTCTTC.

CDR3 residues: CATSEGQGANNEQFF. As DNA, the CDR3 is TGTGCCACCAGTGAAGGACAGGGGGCCAACAATGAGCAGTTCTTC. The chain carries TRBV24-1 and TRBJ2-1, with 11 bases lining up with TRBD1. Germline V gene lookup returns CDR1 KGHDR and CDR2 SFDVKD. Trimming took 4 bases from V and 5 from J; bases not matched to a gene: 3. CDR3 length equals 15 residues.

The chain couples TRBV6-1 to TRBJ1-1; 8 bases match TRBD1. Germline V CDR1 and CDR2: MNHNS, SASEGT. The CDR3 extends over 14 amino acids. The junction had 8 bases not matched to a gene; V was cut back by 6 bases and J by 5 bases. CDR3 DNA: TGTGCCAGCAGACCGACAGGGGTGGGGACTGAAGCTTTCTTT. This gives the protein CASRPTGVGTEAFF.

The genes are TRBV3-1 (or the pseudogene TRBV3-2) and TRBJ1-6, with 7 positions matching TRBD1. The V gene end was trimmed by 1 base and the J gene end by 5 bases; junction bases not matched to a gene: 2. The germline V gene encodes CDR1 LGHDT and CDR2 YNNKEL (reference sequence). This CDR3 spans 15 amino acids. The CDR3 DNA reads TGTGCCAGCAGCCAAGCCGGGACAGATAATTCACCCCTCCACTTT. Translating gives CASSQAGTDNSPLHF.

The chain has TRBV5-4 and TRBJ1-1; 7 bases align to TRBD1. Germline assignment: CDR1 SGHNT and CDR2 YYREEE (reference sequence). The V segment lost 4 bases and the J segment 10 bases; nucleotides outside the gene matches: 7. CDR3 size: 12 residues. CDR3 in amino acids: CASSPRQGTAFF. CDR3 DNA sequence: TGTGCCAGCAGCCCCAGACAGGGCACAGCTTTCTTT. Full variable domain (rest looked up from reference TRBV5-4 and TRBJ1-1): ETGVTQSPTHLIKTRGQQVTLRCSSQSGHNTVSWYQQALGQGPQFIFQYYREEENGRGNFPPRFSGLQFPNYSSELNVNALELDDSALYLCASSPRQGTAFFGQGTRLTVV.

The chain uses TRBV21-1 and TRBJ1-2; TRBD1, the table's D call, lacks a check against the DNA. TRBV21-1 is annotated as a pseudogene. CDR3 length: 12 amino acids. The CDR3 here is CASSGQNYGYTF. For the CDR3, the DNA is TGTGCCAGCAGCGGACAGAACTATGGCTACACCTTC.

This chain uses TRBV15 with TRBJ1-1, with D possibly TRBD1 on 5 matching bases. Trimming took off 5 bases at V and 3 bases at J, with 19 bases between the two ends. CDR1 is LNHNV, CDR2 YYDKDF, per germline (reference sequence). CDR3 length: 16 residues. In nucleotides, the CDR3 is TGTGCCACCAGCCCTCGGCAGGGCCTAATGTACACTGAAGCTTTCTTT. Its protein is CATSPRQGLMYTEAFF. The full variable domain, with the rest looked up from reference TRBV15 and TRBJ1-1, is DAMVIQNPRYQVTQFGKPVTLSCSQTLNHNVMYWYQQKSSQAPKLLFHYYDKDFNNEADTPDNFQSRRPNTSFCFLDIRSPGLGDTAMYLCATSPRQGLMYTEAFFGQGTRLTVV.

The CDR3 here is CASSLQGLYNSPLHF. The DNA for the CDR3 is TGTGCCAGTAGTTTACAGGGGCTCTATAATTCACCCCTCCACTTT. This chain uses TRBV19 with TRBJ1-6, with 7 bases that match TRBD1. Germline assignment: CDR1 LNHDA and CDR2 SQIVND (reference sequence). The trim removed 5 bases at V and 3 bases at J, leaving 4 bases unmatched. This CDR3 comprises 15 residues.

The chain employs TRBV11-1 and TRBJ2-7, with D possibly TRBD2 on 6 matching bases. Germline values: CDR1 SGHAT, CDR2 FQDESV (reference sequence). The length of the CDR3 is 13 residues. The V end lost 3 bases, the J end lost 6 bases, and 12 bases lay between the germline ends. The CDR3 region has the DNA TGTGCCAGCAGCTTCGGACTACCCTCCGAGCAGTACTTC. Translated, it gives CASSFGLPSEQYF.

The V gene is TRBV9, the J gene TRBJ2-7; the match to TRBD2 covers 7 bases. Germline lookup yields CDR1 SGDLS and CDR2 YYNGEE. The length of the CDR3 is 13 residues. V shed 2 bases and J 2 bases; nucleotides not matched to a gene: 1. CDR3 coding DNA: TGTGCCAGCAGCGTCGGGACTACCTACGAGCAGTACTTC. Protein product: CASSVGTTYEQYF.

On this clone itself: Other DNA sequences of this sample code for an identical CDR3. The V call is TRBV5-1, the J call TRBJ1-1, with 8 bases that match TRBD1. The CDR3 contains 15 residues. The V segment lost 0 bases and the J segment 0 bases; nucleotides outside the gene matches: 1. The germline gives CDR1 SGHRS, CDR2 YFSETQ. The CDR3 reads CASSLGTGMNTEAFF. In DNA form, the CDR3 reads TGCGCCAGCAGCTTGGGGACAGGGATGAACACTGAAGCTTTCTTT.

V is TRBV6-6 and J is TRBJ2-3; no clear D gene. Per germline, CDR1 MNHNY and CDR2 SVGAGI (reference sequence). V lost 8 bases and J lost 4, with 4 bases in between. CDR3 length: 10 amino acids. CDR3 nucleotide sequence: TGTGCCAGCGAGTCAGATACGCAGTATTTT. Protein: CASESDTQYF.

CDR3 region: CASSSQIAGGPTPSTDTQYF. The CDR3 coding sequence is TGTGCCAGCAGCTCCCAGATAGCGGGGGGCCCCACCCCAAGCACAGATACGCAGTATTTT. The V call is TRBV9, the J call TRBJ2-3; 10 nucleotides agree with TRBD2. Germline V gene sequence: CDR1 SGDLS, CDR2 YYNGEE. J gave up 0 bases and V 4 bases, and 17 bases lay outside the gene matches. This CDR3 comprises 20 residues.

The gene calls are TRBV4-1 and TRBJ1-2; 9 bases match TRBD1. The CDR3 is made up of 15 amino acids. The germline V gene has CDR1 MGHRA and CDR2 YSYEKL. The V and J ends lost 0 bases and 4 bases, in that order; junction bases with no gene match: 3. This CDR3 reads CASSQDGQGTYGYTF. CDR3 DNA sequence: TGCGCCAGCAGCCAAGATGGACAGGGGACCTATGGCTACACCTTC.

This clone was seen only a few times. The V and J genes are TRBV6-5 and TRBJ1-1; no definite D call. Germline CDR1 reads MNHEY; CDR2 reads SVGAGI. Trimming stripped 4 bases from V and 3 bases from J, with 18 bases between. This CDR3 has 16 amino acids. In DNA form, the CDR3 reads TGTGCCAGCAGTTCCCAGCGAAGAGGATGGGACACTGAAGCTTTCTTT. Its protein product is CASSSQRRGWDTEAFF.

In DNA, the CDR3 is TGTGCCACCGTAGCGGTGGGCACTCATCAGCCCCAGCATTTT. Protein product: CATVAVGTHQPQHF. V gene TRBV6-6 combines with J gene TRBJ1-5, with D hard to call. The V end was cut by 10 bases, the J end by 5 bases, with 18 bases between. Germline-derived CDR1 and CDR2 are MNHNY and SVGAGI (reference sequence). There are 14 residues in the CDR3.

The V and J genes are TRBV21-1 and TRBJ2-3; the DNA was not compared with TRBD2, the D call given in the table. TRBV21-1 is designated a pseudogene. The CDR3 has 17 amino acids. CDR3 nucleotide sequence: TGTGCCAGCAGCAAGTCCTTCGGAGCGGGGGATACAGATACGCAGTATTTT. It yields the protein CASSKSFGAGDTDTQYF.

The V and J genes are TRBV7-2 and TRBJ2-1; 7 bases map to TRBD2. The CDR3 length is 14 residues. Germline CDR1 SGHTA, CDR2 FQGNSA. V lost 5 bases to trimming and J lost 16 bases; unmatched junction nucleotides: 17. CDR3 sequence: CASSLGGSSTLPFF. CDR3 bases: TGTGCCAGCAGCCTGGGAGGGTCCTCCACGCTTCCTTTCTTC.